Listed below are T cell receptor beta chains from one sample, sequenced in a study of T cells after yellow fever vaccination. Via MiXCR, TCRdb re-called the 5' RACE reads, giving one row per CDR3 protein. The data show about 96,000 distinct CDR3 sequences, with roughly 9% seen just once and roughly 15% held by the top ten. Here the sequenced sample was CD8+ T cells not binding an NS4B(214-222) dextramer, sorted from PBMCs, taken around 16 days after the first yellow fever vaccination. The receptors were sampled from a man in his late teens or twenties who received the YFV17D yellow fever vaccine. The CDR3 runs from the conserved cysteine through the conserved F or W. Each record gives: J gene, clone size, D gene, V gene, CDR3 protein, CDR3 DNA. The D gene is left open where the match is weak. Some rows have no size entry. The others give once, few or many, or a class for an expanded clone.

TRBJ1-5 . . TRBV6-2/TRBV6-3 CASRLRSNQPQHF TGTGCCAGCAGACTTCGGAGCAATCAGCCCCAGCATTTT
TRBJ2-1 many TRBD1 TRBV6-4 CASSDLGTGLVNEQFF TGTGCCAGCAGTGACTTAGGGACAGGGTTGGTGAATGAGCAGTTCTTC
TRBJ1-1 many . TRBV29-1 CSVEGAFSKMNTEAFF TGCAGCGTTGAAGGAGCCTTTTCTAAGATGAACACTGAAGCTTTCTTT
TRBJ2-3 few TRBD2 TRBV20-1 CSARVWTSGGAGITDTQYF TGCAGTGCTAGAGTGTGGACTAGCGGGGGGGCCGGAATCACAGATACGCAGTATTTT
TRBJ2-5 . . TRBV5-4 CASGPEYEETQYF TGTGCCAGCGGCCCTGAGTACGAAGAGACCCAGTACTTC
TRBJ2-5 few TRBD2 TRBV15 CATSRGEGWGGEETQYF TGTGCCACCAGCAGAGGGGAAGGCTGGGGGGGAGAAGAGACCCAGTACTTC
TRBJ2-1 . TRBD2 TRBV7-8 CASSYRLAGGPMDEQFF TGTGCCAGCAGCTACCGACTAGCGGGGGGCCCAATGGATGAGCAGTTCTTC
TRBJ2-1 . . TRBV13 CASSLERGSYNEQFF TGTGCCAGCAGTCTCGAGCGTGGGTCGTACAATGAGCAGTTCTTC
TRBJ2-3 . . TRBV7-6 CASSYPARDTQYF TGTGCCAGCAGCTACCCCGCCCGGGATACGCAGTATTTT
TRBJ2-2 . . TRBV29-1 CSGGHQGPGELFF TGCAGCGGGGGACATCAGGGTCCCGGGGAGCTGTTTTTT
TRBJ2-1 . . TRBV11-2 CASSLEVGYNEQFF TGTGCCAGCAGCTTAGAGGTGGGTTACAATGAGCAGTTCTTC
TRBJ2-1 . TRBD2 TRBV15 CATKERGGWNEQFF TGTGCCACCAAAGAGCGGGGGGGCTGGAATGAGCAGTTCTTC
TRBJ2-4 . TRBD2 TRBV2 CASSAERGVENIQYF TGTGCCAGCAGTGCTGAGCGGGGGGTCGAAAACATTCAGTACTTC